Each of the 18 T cell receptor beta chains below was sequenced from the same sample in a study of T cells in Graves' hyperthyroidism and ophthalmopathy. TCR beta CDR3 regions were amplified from RNA transcripts. Primed by the HTBI set, a first-round RT-PCR was run on the TCR CDR3. TCRdb fed the multiplex PCR reads into MiXCR, producing one record per CDR3 protein. The sample yields a few hundred thousand distinct CDR3 sequences, roughly 20% seen once. Sequences were obtained from blood. The receptors shown here come from a man younger than 35 with Graves' ophthalmopathy.

This clonotype has a count of ten or more. The V gene is TRBV7-9, the J gene TRBJ2-7, with 7 bases fitting TRBD1. Germline lookup yields CDR1 SEHNR and CDR2 FQNEAQ (reference sequence). The CDR3 spans 17 residues. Losses at the gene ends were 4 bases for V and 2 bases for J; bases not matched to a gene: 14. CDR3 sequence reads: CASSSPSGQIHTYEQYF. CDR3 nucleotides: TGTGCCAGCAGCTCGCCTTCGGGACAGATCCATACCTACGAGCAGTACTTC.

This clonotype was seen ten or more times. The CDR3 DNA follows: TGTGCCAGCGGGGACAGGGGCGCGAACACTGAAGCTTTCTTT. Translating it yields CASGDRGANTEAFF. This chain connects TRBV7-6 to TRBJ1-1, with 10 bases that match TRBD1. J lost 1 base, V lost 8 bases, and 4 bases had no gene match. The CDR3 runs to 14 residues. The germline gives CDR1 SGHVS, CDR2 FNYEAQ.

The V gene is TRBV18, the J gene TRBJ1-1; tentatively, D is TRBD1 (6 bases). Germline V gene sequence: CDR1 KGHSH, CDR2 LQKENI. V was shortened by 5 bases and J by 3 bases, with 13 bases between the two germline ends. The CDR3 extends over 14 amino acids. CDR3 in DNA: TGTGCCAGCTCAGTGGGGGCGCCGGACACTGAAGCTTTCTTT. As protein: CASSVGAPDTEAFF.

J is TRBJ1-4 and V is TRBV6-1; no clear D gene. Between the trimmed V and J ends, which lost 3 bases and 4 bases, there was a span of 6 bases. CDR1 and CDR2 from the germline V gene are MNHNS and SASEGT. CDR3 size: 13 residues. As DNA, the CDR3 is TGTGCCAGCAGTGAGAAGAATAATGAAAAACTGTTTTTT. Protein sequence: CASSEKNNEKLFF.

The chain joins TRBV6-2 or TRBV6-3 to TRBJ2-4; TRBD1 matches at 10 bases. The CDR3 runs to 13 residues. The junction had 4 bases not matched to a gene; V was cut back by 6 bases and J by 8 bases. Germline CDR1 and CDR2: MNHEY and SVGEGT. The DNA of the CDR3 is TGTGCCAGCAGGAGACAGGGGGCTCACATTCAGTACTTC. This translates into CASRRQGAHIQYF.

This clonotype was seen more than once but under ten times. J is TRBJ2-7 and V is TRBV29-1; either TRBD1 or TRBD2 may supply D (6 bases each). The CDR3 sequence is 13 residues long. Germline CDR1 reads SQVTM; CDR2 reads ANQGSEA. V was clipped by 4 bases and J by 6 bases, with 16 bases between them. The CDR3 sequence is CSVVGPGAGEQYF. The CDR3 coding sequence is TGCAGCGTTGTCGGCCCGGGGGCGGGCGAGCAGTACTTC.

This clonotype has at least ten counts. The rearrangement links TRBV12-5 to TRBJ2-7; maybe TRBD2 (6 bases). Germline values: CDR1 LGHNT, CDR2 FRNRAP. V lost 0 bases to trimming and J lost 5 bases, with 17 bases between them. The CDR3 sequence is 16 residues long. In DNA, the CDR3 is TGTGCTAGTGGTTTGGTACCGGCGGCGGGGCCGGACGAGCAGTACTTC. Residues: CASGLVPAAGPDEQYF.

This clonotype was detected ten times or more. The chain carries TRBV2 and TRBJ1-5; TRBD1 aligns across 8 bases. Germline V gene data show CDR1 as SNHLY and CDR2 as FYNNEI. V lost 5 bases to trimming and J lost 2 bases; unmatched junction nucleotides: 5. This CDR3 is 15 amino acids long. This CDR3 reads CASSLQGGGNQPQHF. CDR3 coding DNA: TGTGCCAGCAGTTTACAGGGGGGGGGCAATCAGCCCCAGCATTTT.

The chain has TRBV5-1 and TRBJ2-3, with 7 nucleotides matching TRBD2. Losses at the gene ends were 3 bases for V and 4 bases for J; bases not matched to a gene: 11. Germline loops: CDR1 SGHRS, CDR2 YFSETQ. The CDR3 totals 16 residues. The CDR3 spells CASSSFGGTASDTQYF. The CDR3 DNA is TGCGCCAGCAGCTCTTTCGGGGGGACCGCGTCAGATACGCAGTATTTT.

This clonotype was counted a few times. The J gene is TRBJ1-5, the V gene TRBV28; no clear D gene. The CDR3 is made up of 15 amino acids. Germline V gene data show CDR1 as MDHEN and CDR2 as SYDVKM. Trimming left V 1 base short and J 0 bases short, with 7 bases between. In nucleotides, the CDR3 is TGTGCCAGCAGTTTATTTGAAAATAGCAATCAGCCCCAGCATTTT. Translation gives CASSLFENSNQPQHF.

There are many counts of this clonotype. V is TRBV18 and J is TRBJ2-3; D unresolved. The germline V and J ends were trimmed by 9 bases and 1 base, with 11 bases remaining between them. Germline V CDR1 and CDR2: KGHSH, LQKENI. The CDR3 loop spans 13 amino acids. Here the CDR3 reads CASSPTRTDTQYF. In DNA, the CDR3 is TGTGCCAGTTCCCCAACCCGCACAGATACGCAGTATTTT.

In its sample, this clonotype was seen many times. The J gene is TRBJ2-2, the V gene TRBV6-1; D remains ambiguous. Germline V gene sequence: CDR1 MNHNS, CDR2 SASEGT. The CDR3 is made up of 15 amino acids. Between the trimmed V and J ends, which lost 0 bases and 0 bases, there was a span of 5 bases. CDR3 sequence reads: CASSEARTNTGELFF. The DNA of the CDR3 is TGTGCCAGCAGTGAAGCACGGACGAACACCGGGGAGCTGTTTTTT.

This clonotype was seen a few times. V is TRBV6-2 or TRBV6-3 and J is TRBJ2-7; 9 nucleotides match TRBD1. Germline CDR1 and CDR2: MNHEY and SVGEGT. J lost 3 bases, V lost 1 base, and 4 bases had no gene match. The CDR3 runs to 15 residues. The CDR3 nucleotides are TGTGCCAGCAGTTACTGGGGGACAGGGAACTACGAGCAGTACTTC. Its translation: CASSYWGTGNYEQYF.

The CDR3 region is CASSEQMTEGPNTEAFF. The DNA of the CDR3 is TGTGCCAGCAGTGAACAGATGACAGAGGGACCGAACACTGAAGCTTTCTTT. The J gene is TRBJ1-1, the V gene TRBV6-1; possibly TRBD1 for D (5 bases). The CDR3 contains 17 residues. Trimming stripped 2 bases from V and 1 base from J, with 17 bases between. From germline, CDR1 is MNHNS and CDR2 SASEGT.

This clonotype appeared many times. This sequence joins TRBV6-2 or TRBV6-3 and TRBJ2-7; a weak D match, TRBD1 (5 bases). The CDR3 length is 16 residues. V was cut by 7 bases and J by 0 bases, with 19 bases left in between. Germline CDR1 is MNHEY and CDR2 is SVGEGT. This chain's CDR3 is CASTDIQTAPSYEQYF. In DNA, the CDR3 is TGTGCCAGCACCGATATCCAGACAGCCCCCTCCTACGAGCAGTACTTC.

Concerning this clonotype itself: A much more abundant neighbour one base away suggests this may be a read error. J is TRBJ2-1 and V is TRBV7-2, with D tentatively TRBD1 (6 bases). Trimming pared 2 bases from V and 12 bases from J, leaving 8 bases between. This CDR3 has 11 residues. Germline CDR1 reads SGHTA; CDR2 reads FQGNSA. CDR3 nucleotide sequence: TGTGCCAGCAGCTTAACCAGGGGGCAGTTCTTC. Translating gives CASSLTRGQFF.

The rearrangement links TRBV9 to TRBJ2-1; 9 bases match TRBD2. V lost 3 bases, J lost 9 bases, and 10 bases stayed unmatched. Per the germline V gene, CDR1 is SGDLS and CDR2 is YYNGEE. The CDR3 is 15 residues long. This CDR3 is CASSEPSGAQGEQFF. As DNA, the CDR3 is TGTGCCAGCAGCGAGCCTAGCGGGGCTCAGGGTGAGCAGTTCTTC.

The chain joins TRBV9 to TRBJ2-7; D tentatively fits TRBD1 or TRBD2 (5 bases each). V was shortened by 2 bases and J by 2 bases, with 11 bases between the two germline ends. The CDR3 length is 14 residues. Looked up from germline, CDR1 is SGDLS and CDR2 is YYNGEE. The CDR3 DNA is TGTGCCAGCAGCGTCGGGACGGAACCCTACGAGCAGTACTTC. It codes for CASSVGTEPYEQYF. Based on the CDR3 plus reference TRBV9 and TRBJ2-7, the full variable domain is DSGVTQTPKHLITATGQRVTLRCSPRSGDLSVYWYQQSLDQGLQFLIQYYNGEERAKGNILERFSAQQFPDLHSELNLSSLELGDSALYFCASSVGTEPYEQYFGPGTRLTVT.